These 20 T cell receptor beta chains originate from one sample sequenced in a study of cytomegalovirus exposure and HLA in healthy donors. 60 Vbeta and 13 Jbeta primers were used in PCR. TCRdb's copy holds only in-frame clones and misses some; the assay was immunoSEQ multiplex PCR. This sample yields 150,000 to 200,000 clones, of which around three quarters are seen a single time; more than 3% belongs to the top ten. The material sequenced was PBMCs. The source is a male donor in good health and CMV-seronegative.

V is TRBV28 and J is TRBJ2-5, with 8 bases that match TRBD1. This CDR3 is 16 amino acids long. V shed 5 bases and J 11 bases; nucleotides not matched to a gene: 19. Germline V gene data show CDR1 as MDHEN and CDR2 as SYDVKM. The CDR3 nucleotides are TGTGCCAGCAGTGAAAATCCCGGGACAGGCTCTAAGGGGCAGTACTTC. It translates to CASSENPGTGSKGQYF.

The rearrangement links TRBV6-6 to TRBJ2-1; 14 bases align to TRBD2. This CDR3 has 15 residues. CDR1 MNHNY and CDR2 SVGAGI come from the germline V gene (reference sequence). V lost 5 bases and J lost 5; bases outside the gene matches: 2. The CDR3 DNA sequence: TGTGCCAGCAGTAAGGGACTAGCGGGGGACAATGAGCAGTTCTTC. Translation gives CASSKGLAGDNEQFF.

The CDR3 DNA sequence: TGTGCCAGCAGTTTCCAACAGGGAGTTGCTGGGGAGCTGTTTTTT. It specifies CASSFQQGVAGELFF. The V gene is TRBV28, the J gene TRBJ2-2, with D possibly TRBD1 on 6 matching bases. Germline values: CDR1 MDHEN, CDR2 SYDVKM. The CDR3 has 15 residues. Trimming removed 3 bases from V and 8 bases from J, with 16 bases in between. The complete variable domain, with remaining parts taken from reference TRBV28 and TRBJ2-2, reads DVKVTQSSRYLVKRTGEKVFLECVQDMDHENMFWYRQDPGLGLRLIYFSYDVKMKEKGDIPEGYSVSREKKERFSLILESASTNQTSMYLCASSFQQGVAGELFFGEGSRLTVL.

The V call is TRBV18, the J call TRBJ2-2, with 9 bases matching TRBD1. This CDR3 is 17 amino acids long. Germline V gene data show CDR1 as KGHSH and CDR2 as LQKENI. V was pared by 3 bases and J by 5 bases, with 10 bases of the junction left unmatched. CDR3: CASSPTPGTGLTGELFF. The CDR3 nucleotides read TGTGCCAGCTCACCCACCCCCGGGACAGGGTTAACCGGGGAGCTGTTTTTT.

The chain couples TRBV5-1 to TRBJ1-2; perhaps TRBD1 as D (5 bases). Trimming stripped 5 bases from V and 9 bases from J, with 14 bases between. The V gene's germline CDR1 is SGHRS and CDR2 YFSETQ. The CDR3 spans 12 residues. CDR3 bases: TGCGCCAGCAGTGACGGACACGAGAGCTACACCTTC. Amino acids: CASSDGHESYTF.

The rearrangement uses TRBV5-1 and TRBJ2-3; tentatively, D is TRBD2 (6 bases). CDR1 is SGHRS, CDR2 YFSETQ, per germline. The CDR3 contains 16 residues. V was trimmed by 0 bases and J by 0 bases, leaving 11 bases between them. The CDR3: CASSLALLASTDTQYF. The CDR3 DNA reads as TGCGCCAGCAGCTTGGCGCTCCTAGCGAGCACAGATACGCAGTATTTT.

The chain is built from TRBV4-3 and TRBJ1-2, with TRBD1 identical over 8 bases. Germline CDR1 reads LGHNA; CDR2 reads YSLEER. This CDR3 comprises 14 residues. The J segment lost 4 bases and the V segment lost 4 bases, leaving 5 bases of the junction unmatched. This chain's CDR3 is CASSRTDRVYGYTF. CDR3 sequence (DNA): TGCGCCAGCAGCCGTACGGACAGGGTCTATGGCTACACCTTC.

The chain carries TRBV5-5 and TRBJ1-1; tentative D call: TRBD1 (5 bases). This CDR3 is built from 14 residues. Germline V gene lookup returns CDR1 SGHKS and CDR2 YYEKEE (reference sequence). The V end lost 0 bases, the J end lost 3 bases, and 9 bases lay between the germline ends. CDR3 sequence reads: CASSLAGGDTEAFF. The DNA for the CDR3 is TGTGCCAGCAGCTTGGCAGGAGGGGACACTGAAGCTTTCTTT.

The chain has TRBV2 and TRBJ1-1; no firm D call. Trimming took off 6 bases at V and 1 base at J, with 9 bases between the two ends. The CDR3 covers 13 residues. CDR1 and CDR2 (germline): SNHLY, FYNNEI. In DNA, the CDR3 is TGTGCCAGCAGGGTGACGGGGAACACTGAAGCTTTCTTT. Protein product: CASRVTGNTEAFF.

With regard to this clone: The sample contains more than one DNA sequence encoding this CDR3. This chain connects TRBV19 to TRBJ2-7; TRBD1 agrees at 7 bases. CDR3 length: 13 residues. Trimming cost V 4 bases and J 2 bases; bases outside gene matches: 2. Germline CDR1 reads LNHDA; CDR2 reads SQIVND (reference sequence). The CDR3 coding sequence is TGTGCCAGTAGTAGAGGACAGGCCTACGAGCAGTACTTC. It encodes CASSRGQAYEQYF.

The V call is TRBV4-2, the J call TRBJ2-7; 12 bases align to TRBD2. V shed 0 bases, J shed 7 bases, and the junction held 10 bases outside the gene matches. Germline loops: CDR1 LGHNA, CDR2 YNFKEQ. This CDR3 region has 17 residues. CDR3 amino acids: CASSQDGLAGGAVEQYF. DNA of the CDR3: TGTGCCAGCAGCCAAGATGGGCTAGCGGGGGGGGCCGTTGAGCAGTACTTC.

V gene TRBV9 combines with J gene TRBJ1-5, with D possibly matching TRBD1 (6 bases). V lost 6 bases, J lost 3 bases, and 10 bases lay in between. Germline CDR1 SGDLS, CDR2 YYNGEE. The CDR3 totals 13 residues. CDR3 sequence: CASTGVDNQPQHF. CDR3 DNA sequence: TGTGCCAGCACAGGGGTCGACAATCAGCCCCAGCATTTT.

This chain links TRBV25-1 with TRBJ2-1; perhaps TRBD2 as D (5 bases). This CDR3 has 15 residues. Per germline, CDR1 MGHDK and CDR2 SYGVNS. V lost 1 base and J 9 bases, leaving 16 bases between the germline ends. The CDR3 reads CASSELGRGTSEQFF. The CDR3 DNA reads TGTGCCAGCAGTGAATTGGGTCGGGGAACAAGTGAGCAGTTCTTC.

This rearrangement joins TRBV18 to TRBJ2-2; the D gene is possibly TRBD2 (6 bases). Germline V gene sequence: CDR1 KGHSH, CDR2 LQKENI. This CDR3 region has 16 residues. Trimming removed 4 bases at V and 2 bases at J, with 14 bases between. The CDR3 loop is CASSLEGIPNTGELFF. The CDR3 region has the DNA TGTGCCAGCTCACTGGAGGGCATACCTAACACCGGGGAGCTGTTTTTT.

The chain combines TRBV10-3 with TRBJ2-7; D not resolved. V lost 0 bases and J lost 5, with 8 bases in between. Germline loops: CDR1 ENHRY, CDR2 SYGVKD. This CDR3 region has 13 residues. CDR3 amino acids: CAISESGANEQYF. For the CDR3, the DNA is TGTGCCATCAGTGAGTCTGGAGCCAACGAGCAGTACTTC.

The genes are TRBV19 and TRBJ1-1; TRBD1 agrees at 11 bases. The J segment lost 0 bases and the V segment lost 5 bases, leaving 8 bases of the junction unmatched. The CDR3 totals 17 residues. Germline V gene lookup returns CDR1 LNHDA and CDR2 SQIVND (reference sequence). This CDR3 reads CASSRRDRGYLNTEAFF. The CDR3 nucleotides are TGTGCCAGTAGTCGACGGGACAGGGGGTACCTGAACACTGAAGCTTTCTTT.

The chain recombines TRBV4-1 with TRBJ2-5; TRBD2 is a possible D gene (6 bases). The CDR3 loop spans 13 amino acids. The germline V and J ends were trimmed by 5 bases and 1 base, with 8 bases remaining between them. Germline V lookup: CDR1 MGHRA, CDR2 YSYEKL. The CDR3: CASSSGLQETQYF. CDR3 nucleotides: TGCGCCAGCAGCTCGGGACTCCAAGAGACCCAGTACTTC.

The V gene is TRBV7-6, the J gene TRBJ2-7; TRBD2 is a possible D gene (6 bases). The length of the CDR3 is 14 residues. Trimming cost V 2 bases and J 2 bases, with 10 bases left between them. Germline loops: CDR1 SGHVS, CDR2 FNYEAQ. CDR3 region: CASSLSGGTYEQYF. The CDR3 coding sequence is TGTGCCAGCAGCTTATCCGGGGGAACCTACGAGCAGTACTTC.

This clone was detected only once. The rearrangement joins TRBV18 to TRBJ2-7, with a possible D match to TRBD2 (7 bases). From germline, CDR1 is KGHSH and CDR2 LQKENI. With 6 bases removed from V and 0 bases from J, the gap between germline ends came to 21 bases. The CDR3 has 17 residues. The CDR3 DNA is TGTGCCAGCTCCCCCTTTGATCTGGCGGGGGCCTCCTACGAGCAGTACTTC. Translated: CASSPFDLAGASYEQYF. Variable domain in full (rest from reference TRBV18 and TRBJ2-7): NAGVMQNPRHLVRRRGQEARLRCSPMKGHSHVYWYRQLPEEGLKFMVYLQKENIIDESGMPKERFSAEFPKEGPSILRIQQVVRGDSAAYFCASSPFDLAGASYEQYFGPGTRLTVT.

This clone was counted once. This chain uses TRBV5-8 with TRBJ2-5, with 8 bases lining up with TRBD2. This CDR3 has 14 amino acids. Losses at the gene ends were 4 bases for V and 2 bases for J; bases not matched to a gene: 4. CDR1 is SGHTS and CDR2 is YDEGEE in the germline V gene. CDR3 in DNA: TGTGCCAGCAGCGTCCAGCGGGAGCAAGAGACCCAGTACTTC. As protein: CASSVQREQETQYF.